The 31 T cell receptor beta chains below come from one sample, sequenced in a study of control samples from healthy donors and cancer patients. The method was immunoSEQ multiplex PCR; TCRdb's version includes in-frame clones alone and lacks a portion of them. This sample yields some 220,000 clones, of which just under 95% are seen a single time; about 1.4% belongs to the top ten. Sample: blood. The receptors shown here come from a man between 50 and 59 years old in good health.

The chain combines TRBV3-1 (or the pseudogene TRBV3-2) with TRBJ1-1; perhaps TRBD1 as D (5 bases). The CDR3 has 14 amino acids. Germline CDR1 reads LGHDT; CDR2 reads YNNKEL (reference sequence). The V end lost 1 base, the J end lost 7 bases, and 13 bases lay between the germline ends. CDR3 nucleotides: TGTGCCAGCAGCCAAGCTCCGCTGCAGGGTGAAGCTTTCTTT. This sequence encodes CASSQAPLQGEAFF.

The rearrangement links TRBV6-4 to TRBJ2-1, with D perhaps being TRBD1 or TRBD2 (5 bases each). Between the trimmed V and J ends, which lost 4 bases and 6 bases, there was a span of 7 bases. Germline CDR1 is MRHNA and CDR2 is SNTAGT. The CDR3 has 12 residues. CDR3 DNA: TGTGCCAGCAGTGCGGGACCCAATGAGCAGTTCTTC. Translating it yields CASSAGPNEQFF.

Worth noting for this clone: This CDR3 is also generated by other DNA sequences in the sample. V gene TRBV18 combines with J gene TRBJ2-3; the match to TRBD1 covers 7 bases. CDR1 is KGHSH, CDR2 LQKENI, per germline. CDR3 length equals 15 residues. Trimming cost V 3 bases and J 0 bases; bases outside gene matches: 3. This chain's CDR3 is CASSPQTGSTDTQYF. In DNA form, the CDR3 reads TGTGCCAGCTCACCTCAGACAGGGAGCACAGATACGCAGTATTTT.

The CDR3 sequence: CASSYSEGRAEAFF. The CDR3 bases are TGTGCCAGCAGTTACTCGGAAGGGAGGGCTGAAGCTTTCTTT. The chain recombines TRBV6-5 with TRBJ1-1; D call uncertain. With 0 bases removed from V and 6 bases from J, the gap between germline ends came to 11 bases. Per the germline V gene, CDR1 is MNHEY and CDR2 is SVGAGI. The CDR3 consists of 14 residues.

Turning to this clone: A read error may account for a junction end that differs from germline. The rearrangement joins TRBV7-7 to TRBJ2-3; the match to TRBD2 covers 8 bases. This CDR3 region has 15 residues. Germline values: CDR1 SSHAT, CDR2 FNYEAQ (reference sequence). CDR3 in DNA: TGTGCTAGCAGCTTAGCGGGGAAGGGCACAGATACGCAGTATTTT. Translating it yields CASSLAGKGTDTQYF.

This chain joins TRBV24-1 and TRBJ1-5; 7 nucleotides agree with TRBD1. V shed 8 bases and J 7 bases; nucleotides not matched to a gene: 22. CDR3 size: 18 residues. Germline lookup yields CDR1 KGHDR and CDR2 SFDVKD. The CDR3 reads CATTPGRGRLPTKQPQHF. CDR3 DNA sequence: TGTGCCACCACCCCAGGGAGGGGGCGGCTACCAACGAAACAGCCCCAGCATTTT.

This sequence joins TRBV28 and TRBJ1-2, with D possibly TRBD1 on 5 matching bases. The length of the CDR3 is 13 residues. Trimming took off 7 bases at V and 4 bases at J, with 13 bases between the two ends. Germline CDR1 reads MDHEN; CDR2 reads SYDVKM. This CDR3 reads CASIQGGGYGYTF. The CDR3 DNA is TGTGCCAGCATCCAGGGAGGAGGCTATGGCTACACCTTC.

The chain recombines TRBV9 with TRBJ2-1; no reliable D call. CDR1 is SGDLS and CDR2 is YYNGEE in the germline V gene. There are 15 residues in the CDR3. V gave up 0 bases and J gave up 0 bases, with 7 bases separating them. CDR3 in amino acids: CASSVAGGSYNEQFF. CDR3 nucleotide sequence: TGTGCCAGCAGCGTAGCTGGCGGCTCCTACAATGAGCAGTTCTTC.

This rearrangement joins TRBV7-2 to TRBJ1-5; possibly TRBD1 for D (5 bases). Germline values: CDR1 SGHTA, CDR2 FQGNSA. Trimming stripped 5 bases from V and 1 base from J, with 12 bases between. CDR3 length: 15 amino acids. The CDR3: CASSLGGASNQPQHF. The DNA of the CDR3 is TGTGCCAGCAGCCTTGGGGGAGCAAGCAATCAGCCCCAGCATTTT. Full variable domain (outside the CDR3, taken from reference TRBV7-2 and TRBJ1-5): GAGVSQSPSNKVTEKGKDVELRCDPISGHTALYWYRQSLGQGLEFLIYFQGNSAPDKSGLPSDRFSAERTGGSVSTLTIQRTQQEDSAVYLCASSLGGASNQPQHFGDGTRLSIL.

This sequence joins TRBV27 and TRBJ1-1; D is ambiguous. Germline CDR1 is MNHEY and CDR2 is SMNVEV (reference sequence). The germline V and J ends were trimmed by 2 bases and 3 bases, with 7 bases remaining between them. The CDR3 has 13 residues. The CDR3 region is CASSLGRYTEAFF. CDR3 bases: TGTGCCAGCAGTTTAGGAAGATACACTGAAGCTTTCTTT.

The V and J genes are TRBV7-9 and TRBJ1-2; no reliable D call. V was pared by 1 base and J by 0 bases, with 9 bases between. This CDR3 comprises 15 residues. Germline CDR1 reads SEHNR; CDR2 reads FQNEAQ (reference sequence). The CDR3, as DNA: TGTGCCAGCAGCTTAGACCAGGTTCCTAACTATGGCTACACCTTC. It encodes CASSLDQVPNYGYTF. The entire variable domain, with the rest obtained from reference TRBV7-9 and TRBJ1-2, is as follows: DTGVSQNPRHKITKRGQNVTFRCDPISEHNRLYWYRQTLGQGPEFLTYFQNEAQLEKSRLLSDRFSAERPKGSFSTLEIQRTEQGDSAMYLCASSLDQVPNYGYTFGSGTRLTVV.

This chain links TRBV28 with TRBJ1-5; TRBD1 is a possible D gene (6 bases). This CDR3 is built from 15 residues. CDR1 MDHEN and CDR2 SYDVKM come from the germline V gene. V was pared by 6 bases and J by 2 bases, with 14 bases between. Here the CDR3 reads CASSQGTFGNQPQHF. The CDR3 DNA sequence: TGTGCCAGCAGCCAGGGGACCTTTGGCAATCAGCCCCAGCATTTT.

The J gene is TRBJ1-4, the V gene TRBV4-1, with D uncertain. Trimming shortened V by 3 bases and J by 3 bases, and 14 bases separated the two germline ends. The CDR3 is 16 amino acids. CDR1 is MGHRA and CDR2 is YSYEKL in the germline V gene. Here the CDR3 reads CASSQNRLGANEKLFF. The CDR3 region has the DNA TGCGCCAGCAGCCAGAACCGCCTCGGGGCTAATGAAAAACTGTTTTTT.

V and J are TRBV6-2 or TRBV6-3 and TRBJ2-5; tentative D call: TRBD1 (6 bases). With 2 bases removed from V and 1 base from J, the gap between germline ends came to 8 bases. The CDR3 is made up of 14 amino acids. Germline V lookup: CDR1 MNHEY, CDR2 SVGEGT. The CDR3 protein is CASSYVGAQETQYF. CDR3 coding DNA: TGTGCCAGCAGTTACGTGGGGGCCCAAGAGACCCAGTACTTC.

The chain couples TRBV6-5 to TRBJ2-3; tentative D call: TRBD2 (7 bases). Trimming stripped 2 bases from V and 2 bases from J, with 11 bases between. In germline, CDR1 is MNHEY, CDR2 SVGAGI. The CDR3 runs to 15 residues. The CDR3 sequence: CASSYRGAFTDTQYF. The DNA of the CDR3 is TGTGCCAGCAGTTACCGGGGGGCCTTCACAGATACGCAGTATTTT.

V is TRBV19 and J is TRBJ2-2; perhaps TRBD2 as D (6 bases). The CDR3 consists of 16 residues. V dropped 8 bases and J dropped 3 bases, with 19 bases sitting between them. The germline V gene has CDR1 LNHDA and CDR2 SQIVND (reference sequence). CDR3 in amino acids: CASRLVQRAYTGELFF. Written as DNA, the CDR3 is TGTGCCAGTCGACTCGTCCAGCGGGCGTACACCGGGGAGCTGTTTTTT. Full variable domain (missing parts from reference TRBV19 and TRBJ2-2): DGGITQSPKYLFRKEGQNVTLSCEQNLNHDAMYWYRQDPGQGLRLIYYSQIVNDFQKGDIAEGYSVSREKKESFPLTVTSAQKNPTAFYLCASRLVQRAYTGELFFGEGSRLTVL.

The gene calls are TRBV5-1 and TRBJ2-1, with a weak D call TRBD2 (5 bases). Germline-derived CDR1 and CDR2 are SGHRS and YFSETQ. Trimming left V 4 bases short and J 8 bases short, with 10 bases between. This CDR3 spans 12 amino acids. CDR3 sequence: CASSRTLDEQFF. The CDR3 nucleotides read TGCGCCAGCAGCCGGACTCTCGATGAGCAGTTCTTC.

The V call is TRBV5-1, the J call TRBJ2-1, with D possibly being TRBD1 (5 bases). The CDR3 loop spans 17 amino acids. In germline, CDR1 is SGHRS, CDR2 YFSETQ. Trimming pared 0 bases from V and 3 bases from J, leaving 16 bases between. The CDR3 here is CASSLAGRVGSYNEQFF. The CDR3 coding sequence is TGCGCCAGCAGCTTGGCCGGCAGGGTAGGAAGCTACAATGAGCAGTTCTTC. Using reference TRBV5-1 and TRBJ2-1 for the parts outside the CDR3, the full variable domain is KAGVTQTPRYLIKTRGQQVTLSCSPISGHRSVSWYQQTPGQGLQFLFEYFSETQRNKGNFPGRFSGRQFSNSRSEMNVSTLELGDSALYLCASSLAGRVGSYNEQFFGPGTRLTVL.

The chain's CDR3 is CASSEASRNYGYTF. In DNA, the CDR3 is TGTGCCAGCAGTGAAGCGAGCCGAAACTATGGCTACACCTTC. This chain connects TRBV6-1 to TRBJ1-2, with unresolved D. V was shortened by 0 bases and J by 2 bases, with 7 bases between the two germline ends. Germline loops: CDR1 MNHNS, CDR2 SASEGT. The CDR3 is 14 amino acids.

V gene TRBV2 combines with J gene TRBJ2-1, with 8 bases fitting TRBD1. The CDR3 consists of 19 residues. Germline loops: CDR1 SNHLY, CDR2 FYNNEI. Trimming took 2 bases from V and 6 from J; bases not matched to a gene: 18. The CDR3, as DNA: TGTGCCAGCAGTGAAAGGTGGGGCAGGGGTGGGACAGGTGGCAATGAGCAGTTCTTC. Translated: CASSERWGRGGTGGNEQFF.

This chain uses TRBV28 with TRBJ2-1; 8 bases agree with TRBD1. The CDR3 covers 15 residues. J gave up 3 bases and V 5 bases, and 6 bases lay outside the gene matches. The germline CDR1 and CDR2 sequences are MDHEN and SYDVKM. CDR3 sequence reads: CASSRDRGNYNEQFF. CDR3 bases: TGTGCCAGCAGTCGTGACAGGGGAAACTACAATGAGCAGTTCTTC. Full variable domain (outside the CDR3, taken from reference TRBV28 and TRBJ2-1): DVKVTQSSRYLVKRTGEKVFLECVQDMDHENMFWYRQDPGLGLRLIYFSYDVKMKEKGDIPEGYSVSREKKERFSLILESASTNQTSMYLCASSRDRGNYNEQFFGPGTRLTVL.

The rearrangement joins TRBV2 to TRBJ2-3; D is ambiguous. The ends were cut back, 5 bases at V and 2 bases at J, with 14 bases in the middle. The CDR3 extends over 15 amino acids. CDR1 and CDR2 (germline): SNHLY, FYNNEI. CDR3 sequence (DNA): TGTGCCAGCAGTAGGATTTTAGCAAACACAGATACGCAGTATTTT. This encodes CASSRILANTDTQYF.

This clone was observed once. The chain carries TRBV7-9 and TRBJ1-3; no clear D. Germline lookup yields CDR1 SEHNR and CDR2 FQNEAQ (reference sequence). Trimming stripped 5 bases from V and 0 bases from J, with 11 bases between. This CDR3 has 15 residues. CDR3 sequence reads: CASSPGGYSGNTIYF. In nucleotides, the CDR3 is TGTGCCAGCAGCCCCGGCGGCTACTCTGGAAACACCATATATTTT. Looking up the rest from reference TRBV7-9 and TRBJ1-3 gives the full variable domain: DTGVSQNPRHKITKRGQNVTFRCDPISEHNRLYWYRQTLGQGPEFLTYFQNEAQLEKSRLLSDRFSAERPKGSFSTLEIQRTEQGDSAMYLCASSPGGYSGNTIYFGEGSWLTVV.

V is TRBV27 and J is TRBJ2-7; TRBD1 is a possible D gene (5 bases). V was pared by 5 bases and J by 0 bases, with 14 bases between. Germline lookup yields CDR1 MNHEY and CDR2 SMNVEV (reference sequence). CDR3 length equals 15 residues. The CDR3 loop is CASSHLGQGSYEQYV. In DNA form, the CDR3 reads TGTGCCAGCAGTCACCTAGGGCAGGGCTCCTACGAGCAGTACGTC.

The chain carries TRBV7-9 and TRBJ1-1; D may be TRBD1 (6 bases). The V end lost 5 bases, the J end lost 2 bases, and 12 bases lay between the germline ends. This CDR3 has 14 residues. Germline CDR1 reads SEHNR; CDR2 reads FQNEAQ (reference sequence). The CDR3 protein is CASSPRDTNTEAFF. The CDR3 DNA follows: TGTGCCAGCAGCCCCCGGGACACTAACACTGAAGCTTTCTTT.

This sequence joins TRBV11-2 and TRBJ2-7; tentatively, D is TRBD2 (5 bases). Germline V CDR1 and CDR2: SGHAT, FQNNGV. The germline V and J ends were trimmed by 1 base and 6 bases, with 10 bases remaining between them. The CDR3 spans 13 residues. Here the CDR3 DNA reads TGTGCCAGCAGCTTAGCCGCCCGGGGCGAGCAGTACGTC. Amino acids: CASSLAARGEQYV.

The chain employs TRBV7-8 and TRBJ2-7, with a possible D match to TRBD1 (5 bases). The V gene lost 0 bases and the J gene lost 3 bases, with 6 bases spanning the gap. Germline V gives CDR1 SGHVS, CDR2 FQNEAQ. The CDR3 consists of 13 residues. The CDR3 protein is CASSLAGRYEQYF. The CDR3 bases are TGTGCCAGCAGCTTAGCGGGGCGCTACGAGCAGTACTTC.

The rearrangement joins TRBV3-1 (or the pseudogene TRBV3-2) to TRBJ2-5, with unresolved D. The CDR3 totals 15 residues. Trimming took off 0 bases at V and 4 bases at J, with 12 bases between the two ends. Germline V lookup: CDR1 LGHDT, CDR2 YNNKEL (reference sequence). The CDR3 region has the DNA TGTGCCAGCAGCCAAGATAGCAGCGCGTTAGAGACCCAGTACTTC. Translated, it gives CASSQDSSALETQYF.

The V call is TRBV6-1, the J call TRBJ2-2; possible D gene TRBD1, 6 bases. With 3 bases removed from V and 6 bases from J, the gap between germline ends came to 17 bases. CDR1 and CDR2 from the germline V gene are MNHNS and SASEGT. This CDR3 has 16 residues. CDR3 region: CASSERQVGIPGELFF. The CDR3 DNA reads as TGTGCCAGCAGTGAGCGACAGGTTGGGATTCCCGGGGAGCTGTTTTTT.

This sequence joins TRBV18 and TRBJ1-1, with D perhaps TRBD1 (5 bases). V shed 3 bases and J shed 7 bases, with 12 bases lying between them. The germline V gene has CDR1 KGHSH and CDR2 LQKENI. The CDR3 has 13 residues. The CDR3 DNA follows: TGTGCCAGCTCACCCCCGGGGGGTAATGAAGCTTTCTTT. Protein product: CASSPPGGNEAFF.

There are a few counts of this clone. Here the CDR3 DNA reads TGTGCCAGCAGCTTAGGGAGAGTCGGGTCCGGCACTGAAGCTTTCTTT. Translating gives CASSLGRVGSGTEAFF. The chain couples TRBV7-9 to TRBJ1-1; no clear D gene. Trimming cost V 1 base and J 4 bases, with 16 bases left between them. This CDR3 contains 16 residues. Germline V gene sequence: CDR1 SEHNR, CDR2 FQNEAQ (reference sequence).